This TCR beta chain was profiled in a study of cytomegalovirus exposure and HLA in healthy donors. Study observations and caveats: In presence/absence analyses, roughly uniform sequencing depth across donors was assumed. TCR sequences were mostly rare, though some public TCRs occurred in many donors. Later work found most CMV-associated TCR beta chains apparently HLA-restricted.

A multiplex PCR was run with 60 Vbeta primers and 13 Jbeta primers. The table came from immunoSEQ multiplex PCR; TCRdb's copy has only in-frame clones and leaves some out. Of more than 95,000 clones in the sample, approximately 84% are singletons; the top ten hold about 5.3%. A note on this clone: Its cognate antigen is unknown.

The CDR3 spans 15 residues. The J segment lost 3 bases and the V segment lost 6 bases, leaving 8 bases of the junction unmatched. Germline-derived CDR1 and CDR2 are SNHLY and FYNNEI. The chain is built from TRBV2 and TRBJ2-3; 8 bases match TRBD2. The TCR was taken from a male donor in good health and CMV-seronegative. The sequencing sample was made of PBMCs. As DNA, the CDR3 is TGTGCCAGCAGCGCTAGCGGGCTCGTAACAGATACGCAGTATTTT. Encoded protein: CASSASGLVTDTQYF.